Listed here is a single T cell receptor (beta chain). Its antigen is not identified. Clones were read by immunoSEQ multiplex PCR, and TCRdb kept only the in-frame ones, dropping some. Here the sample spans a few hundred thousand clones, roughly 84% being singletons. J gave up 1 base and V 7 bases, and 8 bases lay outside the gene matches. The CDR3 has 17 residues. CDR1 and CDR2 from the germline V gene are MNHEY and SMNVEV (reference sequence). These data are taken from a study of shared clonotypes between healthy human individuals. The CD8 memory fraction combined CD45RO+ cells with TemRA cells (CCR7-negative CD45RA+). Study-wide results and caveats: Compared with clonotypes that all four donors shared, non-shared clonotypes had lower generation probabilities. For sorted subsets, rarefaction showed incomplete sequencing despite large depth. The researchers took only blood, and tissue repertoires probably look different.

The chain employs TRBV27 and TRBJ2-6, with 9 bases matching TRBD1. The source material was memory CD8+ T cells sorted from blood. Subset of the sample: CD45RO+ cells pooled with CCR7-negative TemRA cells. The clonotype was recovered from a man aged 18 to 35 in good health. The CDR3 bases are TGTGCCAGCACTTCGGGACAGGGAAATTCTGGGGCCAACGTCCTGACTTTC. Protein product: CASTSGQGNSGANVLTF.